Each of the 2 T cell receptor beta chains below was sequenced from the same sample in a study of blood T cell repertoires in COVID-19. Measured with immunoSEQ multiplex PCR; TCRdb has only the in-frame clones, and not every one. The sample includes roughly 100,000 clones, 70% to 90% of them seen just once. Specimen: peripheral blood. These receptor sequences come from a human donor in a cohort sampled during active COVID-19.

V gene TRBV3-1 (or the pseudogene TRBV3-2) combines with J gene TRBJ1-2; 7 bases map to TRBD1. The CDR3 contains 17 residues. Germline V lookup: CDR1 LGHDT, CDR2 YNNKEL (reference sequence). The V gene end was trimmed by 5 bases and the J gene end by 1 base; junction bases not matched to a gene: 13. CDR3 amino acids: CASSSWTGASYNYGYTF. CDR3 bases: TGTGCCAGCAGCTCCTGGACAGGAGCCTCCTATAACTATGGCTACACCTTC.

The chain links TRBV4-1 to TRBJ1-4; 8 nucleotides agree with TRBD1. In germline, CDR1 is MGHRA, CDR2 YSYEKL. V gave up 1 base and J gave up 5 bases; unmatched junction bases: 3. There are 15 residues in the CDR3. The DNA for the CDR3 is TGCGCCAGCAGCCAAGTTGGACAGGGAAATGAAAAACTGTTTTTT. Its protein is CASSQVGQGNEKLFF.